This T cell receptor (beta chain) was sequenced in a study of OX40 agonist ivuxolimab in advanced cancers. Study-level information: Administration of intravenous ivuxolimab to patients occurred every 2 weeks at 0.01 to 10 mg/kg. Earlier treatment with anti-PD-1, anti-PD-L1 or anti-CTLA-4 was permitted, and 35% to 40% had received some. Study-wide findings and caveats: Which antigen the expanded peripheral T cells recognized is unknown.

As regards this clone: Its antigen is undetermined.

At cycle 4 day 1, cycle 7 day 1, and baseline, blood was sampled. The CDR3 runs 20 residues. The germline V gene encodes CDR1 SQVTM and CDR2 ANQGSEA. The J segment lost 0 bases and the V segment lost 1 base, leaving 18 bases of the junction unmatched. The method was immunoSEQ multiplex PCR; TCRdb's version includes in-frame clones alone and lacks a portion of them. This sample has 45,000 to 60,000 clones, with over 80% found just once. The input for sequencing was CD4+ or CD8+ T cells sorted from blood, taken in a trial of the OX40 agonist ivuxolimab. This chain connects TRBV29-1 to TRBJ2-4, with 7 nucleotides matching TRBD1. The clonotype originates from an adult with an advanced solid tumor such as melanoma, head and neck, liver or kidney cancer. For the CDR3, the DNA is TGCAGCGTTGAAGTGGACAGGATCACCCGCGCAGCCGCAGCCAAAAACATTCAGTACTTC. Translation: CSVEVDRITRAAAAKNIQYF.